This T cell receptor beta chain is drawn from a study of control samples from healthy donors and cancer patients. The V gene's germline CDR1 is SGHAT and CDR2 FQNNGV. The CDR3 has 15 residues. V lost 1 base and J lost 10, with 17 bases in between. The protocol was immunoSEQ multiplex PCR, while the TCRdb copy is restricted to in-frame clones and leaves out a portion. This sample carries roughly 120,000 clones, roughly 84% of them seen once, and the ten largest clones take about 3.2%. This clone has a handful of counts. The sequence derives from a man aged 50-60 years in good health. The chain employs TRBV11-2 and TRBJ2-1, with a tentative D call TRBD2 (7 bases). The source material was blood. The CDR3: CASSLAGGPTVEQFF. The DNA for the CDR3 is TGTGCCAGCAGCTTAGCGGGGGGCCCTACTGTGGAGCAGTTCTTC.